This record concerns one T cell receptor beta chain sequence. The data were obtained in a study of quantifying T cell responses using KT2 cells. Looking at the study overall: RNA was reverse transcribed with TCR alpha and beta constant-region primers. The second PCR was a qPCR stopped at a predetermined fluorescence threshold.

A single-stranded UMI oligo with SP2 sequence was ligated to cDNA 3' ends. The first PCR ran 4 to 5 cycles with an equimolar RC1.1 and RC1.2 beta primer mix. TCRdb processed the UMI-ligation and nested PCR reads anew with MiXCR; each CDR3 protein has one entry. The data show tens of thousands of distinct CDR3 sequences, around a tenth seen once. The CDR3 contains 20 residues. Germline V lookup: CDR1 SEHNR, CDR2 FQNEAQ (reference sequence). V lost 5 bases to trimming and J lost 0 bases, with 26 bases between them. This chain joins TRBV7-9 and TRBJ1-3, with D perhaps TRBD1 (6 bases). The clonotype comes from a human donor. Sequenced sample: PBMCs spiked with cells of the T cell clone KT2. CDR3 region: CASSRLAVAGDRLSGNTIYF. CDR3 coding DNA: TGTGCCAGCAGCCGACTCGCCGTGGCAGGGGATAGACTCTCTGGAAACACCATATATTTT.